These T cell receptor beta chains were read from a single sample in a study of PD-L1 blockade in urothelial cancer. Method: immunoSEQ multiplex PCR; TCRdb's copy keeps in-frame clones and lacks some. The data contain about 45,000 clones, approximately 89% of them singletons. This specimen consisted of PBMCs, obtained around atezolizumab (anti-PD-L1) treatment. These receptors were obtained from an elderly man with urothelial cancer. CDR3s include the opening cysteine and the closing phenylalanine or tryptophan. The D gene is left open where the match is weak. The listing skips clone size in some rows; elsewhere it reads once, few, many or a size class.

V,D,size,J,DNA,CDR3
TRBV29-1,TRBD2,-,TRBJ2-1,TGCAGCACCCCGGGACTAGCAGTCAATGAGCAGTTCTTC,CSTPGLAVNEQFF
TRBV11-2,TRBD1,-,TRBJ2-4,TGTGCCAGCAGCTCAACAGGGGGCAAGGCCAAAAACATTCAGTACTTC,CASSSTGGKAKNIQYF
TRBV6-5,TRBD1,-,TRBJ2-6,TGTGCCAGTACAGGACAGGGCTCTGGGGCCAACGTCCTGACTTTC,CASTGQGSGANVLTF
TRBV4-3,-,-,TRBJ1-1,TGCGCCAGCAGCCAAGGTAACAGGGCTAACACTGAAGCTTTCTTT,CASSQGNRANTEAFF
TRBV5-1,-,-,TRBJ1-2,TGCGCCAGCAGCTTGGGTGCAGGGTACGGAAACTATGGCTACACCTTC,CASSLGAGYGNYGYTF
TRBV5-6,TRBD1,-,TRBJ1-4,TGTGCCAGCAGCCTTGGGACAGGGGATGAAAAACTGTTTTTT,CASSLGTGDEKLFF
TRBV5-6,-,-,TRBJ2-7,TGTGCCAGCAGCTTGGTGTCAGGCTACTCCTACGAGCAGTACTTC,CASSLVSGYSYEQYF
TRBV27,-,few,TRBJ1-1,TGTGCCAGCAAGGGACTAGGACAGAGGGGCACTGAAGCTTTCTTT,CASKGLGQRGTEAFF
TRBV18,-,-,TRBJ2-3,TGTGCCAGCTCACCACCTTCAGGGGTGAGCACAGATACGCAGTATTTT,CASSPPSGVSTDTQYF
TRBV7-8,TRBD2,-,TRBJ2-5,TGTGCCAGCAGCTACGGACTAGCCAAAGGGGAGGAGACCCAGTACTTC,CASSYGLAKGEETQYF
TRBV5-1,TRBD1,-,TRBJ1-1,TGCGCCAGCAGCTTTTCCGGGACAGGGGGATTGAATACTGAAGCTTTCTTT,CASSFSGTGGLNTEAFF
TRBV5-1,TRBD1,-,TRBJ2-2,TGCGCCAGCAGCCATCCGGGACAGGGTTCCACCGGGGAGCTGTTTTTT,CASSHPGQGSTGELFF
TRBV6-1,TRBD1,-,TRBJ2-7,TGTGCCAGCAGTGAAAGTTTAGGACAGGCAACCTACGAGCAGTACTTC,CASSESLGQATYEQYF
TRBV27,TRBD2,-,TRBJ2-1,TGTGCCAGCAGGGGGACTAGCGAGGGGGATGAGCAGTTCTTC,CASRGTSEGDEQFF
TRBV7-2,TRBD1,few,TRBJ2-2,TGTGCCAGCAGCCATCGGACAGGGAAAGCCGGGGAGCTGTTTTTT,CASSHRTGKAGELFF
TRBV5-1,TRBD1,-,TRBJ2-7,TGCGCCAGCAGCTCGGGGCAGGGGGCCTACGAGCAGTACTTC,CASSSGQGAYEQYF
TRBV5-4,-,-,TRBJ2-5,TGTGCCAGCAGCTTACAGGGCCAAGAGACCCAGTACTTC,CASSLQGQETQYF
TRBV9,-,once,TRBJ2-1,TGTGCCAGCAGCCTCTTTGTTGGGGCACTGGGTGAGCAGTTCTTC,CASSLFVGALGEQFF
TRBV6-5,-,-,TRBJ2-7,TGTGCCAGCAGTTTACAGGGGGGGTACGAGCAGTACTTC,CASSLQGGYEQYF
TRBV7-2,-,-,TRBJ2-7,TGTGCCAGCAGCTTATCTGTGAGCTACGAGCAGTACTTC,CASSLSVSYEQYF
TRBV7-9,TRBD1,-,TRBJ1-2,TGTGCCAGCAGCCCGGACGGACAGGGGGCAGGGGGCTACACCTTC,CASSPDGQGAGGYTF
TRBV6-1,-,-,TRBJ2-2,TGTGCCAGCAGTGAACATTTAGCCGGGGAGCTGTTTTTT,CASSEHLAGELFF
TRBV29-1,TRBD1,-,TRBJ2-7,TGCAGCGCCCGACAGGGGGCTGGCGAGCAGTACTTC,CSARQGAGEQYF
TRBV19,TRBD1,-,TRBJ1-2,TGTGCCAGTAGTAGACAGGGGGCGAGGGGCTACACCTTC,CASSRQGARGYTF
TRBV7-8,-,-,TRBJ2-1,TGTGCCAGCAGCTTCCAGGGAAACAATGAGCAGTTCTTC,CASSFQGNNEQFF
TRBV5-1,-,-,TRBJ1-4,TGCGCCAGCAGCTTGGTGTTAGTCAGGGGTGGGCAAAAACTGTTTTTT,CASSLVLVRGGQKLFF
TRBV9,-,few,TRBJ2-3,TGTGCCAGCAGCGTAGCTCGGATCCCGGGAGCAGATACGCAGTATTTT,CASSVARIPGADTQYF
TRBV7-6,-,once,TRBJ1-2,TGTGCCAGCAGCTTAGAACTAGGGACTAACTATGGCTACACCTTC,CASSLELGTNYGYTF
TRBV5-4,TRBD1,-,TRBJ2-3,TGTGCCAGCAGCTGGGACAGGGTTAGCACAGATACGCAGTATTTT,CASSWDRVSTDTQYF
TRBV29-1,TRBD2,-,TRBJ2-1,TGCAGCGTTGTTTTGCAGCGGGAGGGCCTCGGGTATCGGGTCAATGAGCAGTTCTTC,CSVVLQREGLGYRVNEQFF
TRBV5-1,-,-,TRBJ2-1,TGCGCCAGCAGCTTCGGGCCCAGGGGTGGCAATGAGCAGTTCTTC,CASSFGPRGGNEQFF
TRBV18,TRBD1,-,TRBJ1-3,TGTGCCAGCTCAGGGACAGGGCAACTCTCTGGAAACACCATATATTTT,CASSGTGQLSGNTIYF
TRBV19,TRBD1,few,TRBJ1-3,TGTGCCAGTACAGGACAGGGGGCTAACTCTGGAAACACCATATATTTT,CASTGQGANSGNTIYF
TRBV6-5,TRBD1,-,TRBJ2-7,TGTGCCAGCAGGGGGACCGGGACAGGGGTCTACGAGCAGTACTTC,CASRGTGTGVYEQYF
TRBV29-1,TRBD1,-,TRBJ1-2,TGCAGCGTTGAAGATCCCCCGGACAGGGGGGGGACTAACTATGGCTACACCTTC,CSVEDPPDRGGTNYGYTF
TRBV5-1,TRBD1,-,TRBJ1-4,TGCGCCAGCAGCCCTACGCATGGGCCAGGGGGTTTAAGGGCAACTAATGAAAAACTGTTTTTT,CASSPTHGPGGLRATNEKLFF
TRBV7-2,-,-,TRBJ2-7,TGTGCCAGCAGCCCCCGGAGGGGCCGCTACGAGCAGTACTTC,CASSPRRGRYEQYF
TRBV10-2,-,-,TRBJ2-1,TGCGCCACGAGGGACTTCTTGTACAATGAGCAGTTCTTC,CATRDFLYNEQFF
TRBV29-1,TRBD1,large,TRBJ1-2,TGCAGCGTGGACAGGGTGAGCTATGGCTACACCTTC,CSVDRVSYGYTF
TRBV7-2,-,-,TRBJ2-7,TGTGCCAGCAGCTTCGGACTAGGGGGGCTCGAGCAGTACTTC,CASSFGLGGLEQYF
TRBV28,TRBD1,-,TRBJ1-5,TGTGCCAGCAGTCTTTGGGAACCGGGACAGCAGAATCAGCCCCAGCATTTT,CASSLWEPGQQNQPQHF
TRBV2,-,-,TRBJ2-7,TGTGCCAGCAGTGATATCGGCCGACCGGGGGTGAGCGAGCAGTACTTC,CASSDIGRPGVSEQYF
TRBV10-3,TRBD1,-,TRBJ2-7,TGTGCCATCAGGGACAGGGAGAAGGACGAGCAGTACTTC,CAIRDREKDEQYF
TRBV18,TRBD2,-,TRBJ2-1,TGTGCCAGCTTGTATTACGGGAGGGCCGGGAATGAGCAGTTCTTC,CASLYYGRAGNEQFF
TRBV7-8,-,-,TRBJ1-1,TGTGCCAGCAGCTTAGCGACCGTGGGGCTCGCTGAAGCTTTCTTT,CASSLATVGLAEAFF
TRBV19,TRBD1,-,TRBJ1-2,TGTGCCAGTAGGGAGAGGGACAGGCCCCTGAGTGGCTACACCTTC,CASRERDRPLSGYTF
TRBV19,TRBD1,-,TRBJ2-3,TGTGCCAGTAAACGAACCGGGACAGGGATTAGGGGGACAGATACGCAGTATTTT,CASKRTGTGIRGTDTQYF
TRBV7-2,TRBD2,-,TRBJ2-1,TGTGCCAGCAGCTTAGGGACTAGCGGTCTTGGGTACAATGAGCAGTTCTTC,CASSLGTSGLGYNEQFF
TRBV5-1,TRBD2,-,TRBJ2-2,TGCGCCAGCAGCGGGGGACTAGCGGGAACCGGGGAGCTGTTTTTT,CASSGGLAGTGELFF
TRBV5-1,-,-,TRBJ1-1,TGCGCCAGCAGCTTGGCCAGGGGTGAGAACACTGAAGCTTTCTTT,CASSLARGENTEAFF
TRBV7-2,TRBD1,-,TRBJ1-3,TGTGCCAGCAGCCCCCTTACGTACAGGGGGCTAAACACCATATATTTT,CASSPLTYRGLNTIYF
TRBV19,-,-,TRBJ2-1,TGTGCCAGTAGCAACAGCCGCTTCCGGGAGCAGTTCTTC,CASSNSRFREQFF
TRBV2,TRBD2,once,TRBJ2-7,TGTGCCAGCAGTGAATCACGACTAGCGGGAGCCTCCGCGCAGTACTTC,CASSESRLAGASAQYF
TRBV11-2,-,-,TRBJ1-2,TGTGCCAGCAGCTTAGACCCCTCGGCTAACTATGGCTACACCTTC,CASSLDPSANYGYTF
TRBV27,-,-,TRBJ1-4,TGTGCCAGCAGCGGGGGGCGCAGTGGGAAACTGTTTTTT,CASSGGRSGKLFF
TRBV5-1,-,-,TRBJ1-4,TGCGCCAGCAGTCTATCAGGGATAGGAGATAATGAAAAACTGTTTTTT,CASSLSGIGDNEKLFF
TRBV6-6,TRBD1,-,TRBJ1-1,TGTGCCAGCAGTCTTCCGGGACAGGGAAACACTGAAGCTTTCTTT,CASSLPGQGNTEAFF
TRBV9,-,-,TRBJ2-1,TGTGCCAGCAGCGTAGGCGGGAAAAACTACAATGAGCAGTTCTTC,CASSVGGKNYNEQFF